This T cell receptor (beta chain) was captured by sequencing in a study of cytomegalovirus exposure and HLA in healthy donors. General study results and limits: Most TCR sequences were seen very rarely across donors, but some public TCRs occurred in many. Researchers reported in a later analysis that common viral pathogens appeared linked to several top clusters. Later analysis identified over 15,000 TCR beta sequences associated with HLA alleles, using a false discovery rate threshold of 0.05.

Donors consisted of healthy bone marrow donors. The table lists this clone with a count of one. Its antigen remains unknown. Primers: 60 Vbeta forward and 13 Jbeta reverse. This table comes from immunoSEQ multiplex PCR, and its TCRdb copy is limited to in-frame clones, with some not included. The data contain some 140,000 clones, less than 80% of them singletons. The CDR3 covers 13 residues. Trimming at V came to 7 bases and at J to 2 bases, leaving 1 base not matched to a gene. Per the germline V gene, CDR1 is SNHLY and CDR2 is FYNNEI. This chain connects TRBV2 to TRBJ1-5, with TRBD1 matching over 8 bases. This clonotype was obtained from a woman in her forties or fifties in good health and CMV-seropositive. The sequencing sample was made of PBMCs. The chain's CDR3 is CASKTGGNQPQHF. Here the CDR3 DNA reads TGTGCCAGCAAGACAGGGGGCAATCAGCCCCAGCATTTT.